Listed below are T cell receptor beta chains from one sample, sequenced in a study of blood T cell repertoires in COVID-19. Generated by immunoSEQ multiplex PCR, the TCRdb table keeps only in-frame clones and is missing some. The sample records approximately 140,000 clones, 75% to 90% being singletons. Sample: PBMCs or T cells enriched from blood (not recorded which). These receptors originate from a woman aged 45-65 years who had recovered from COVID-19. The CDR3 runs from the conserved cysteine through the conserved F or W. D genes are given only for firm matches. Some rows have no size entry. The others give once, few or many, or a class for an expanded clone.

cdr3_nt cdr3_aa clone_size j_call d_call v_call cdr3_length
TGTGCCAGCAGCTTGAGTTCGAGCTCCTACAATGAGCAGTTCTTC CASSLSSSSYNEQFF - TRBJ2-1 - TRBV7-6 15
TGTGCCAGTAGTGCGCACAGACAGGGAGGAAGCAATCAGCCCCAGCATTTT CASSAHRQGGSNQPQHF - TRBJ1-5 TRBD1 TRBV19 17
TGTGCCAGCAGTGAAGGGGGGACAGGGGGTAATAACTATGGCTACACCTTC CASSEGGTGGNNYGYTF - TRBJ1-2 TRBD1 TRBV25-1 17
TGTGCCACCAGTGATGCGGGCCTCAATGAGCAGTTCTTC CATSDAGLNEQFF - TRBJ2-1 - TRBV24-1 13
TGTGCCAGCTCCCAGGACAGGGGATCTGAAAAACTGTTTTTT CASSQDRGSEKLFF - TRBJ1-4 TRBD1 TRBV18 14
TGTGCCACCTCAGGGTTCGGCTATGGCTACACCTTC CATSGFGYGYTF once TRBJ1-2 - TRBV6-5 12
TGTGCCAGCAGCTTAGGGCGGACCTGGGGGGGGAGCGGGTACGAGCAGTACTTC CASSLGRTWGGSGYEQYF - TRBJ2-7 TRBD2 TRBV13 18
TGCAGCGGGGACAGAACCACAGATACGCAGTATTTT CSGDRTTDTQYF - TRBJ2-3 TRBD1 TRBV29-1 12
TGTGCCAGCAGCTTATTTAGCGAGGGGGATTCACCCCTCCACTTT CASSLFSEGDSPLHF - TRBJ1-6 - TRBV7-2 15
TGCAGCGTTCGCGACAGCTCGACTAACTATGGCTACACCTTC CSVRDSSTNYGYTF - TRBJ1-2 - TRBV29-1 14
TGTGCCAGCTCACCAACCGGGACAGGGGGTTCATATGGCTACACCTTC CASSPTGTGGSYGYTF - TRBJ1-2 TRBD1 TRBV18 16
TGTGCCAGCAGCTTGTCAGGGGGCCGGGAGACCCAGTACTTC CASSLSGGRETQYF - TRBJ2-5 TRBD1 TRBV7-8 14
TGTGCCACCAGCAGAGTCGTTAGCGGCACAGATACGCAGTATTTT CATSRVVSGTDTQYF - TRBJ2-3 - TRBV15 15
TGTGCCAGCAGAAAAATGGGCGGGGGAAGGCAGAATGAGCAGTTCTTC CASRKMGGGRQNEQFF - TRBJ2-1 TRBD2 TRBV7-2 16
TGTGCCAGCAGCTTAGGAGGGACAGGGTATGGAAACACCATATATTTT CASSLGGTGYGNTIYF once TRBJ1-3 TRBD1 TRBV7-9 16
TGTGCCAGCAGCTTCCGGGACAGGGCTGAAAAACTGTTTTTT CASSFRDRAEKLFF - TRBJ1-4 TRBD1 TRBV11-2 14
TGCGCCAGCAGTGAGATCGGACAGGTTCCCTCCTACAATGAGCAGTTCTTC CASSEIGQVPSYNEQFF - TRBJ2-1 TRBD1 TRBV10-2 17
TGCGCCAGCAGCTTAATAGCGGGGGGGCCCGGAGATACGCAGTATTTT CASSLIAGGPGDTQYF - TRBJ2-3 TRBD2 TRBV5-1 16
TGTGCCAGCACCGATCGGGGAAATGCGGCTTTCTTT CASTDRGNAAFF - TRBJ1-1 - TRBV6-5 12
TGCGCCAGCAGCCAAGCGGGACACCCAAACACCGGGGAGCTGTTTTTT CASSQAGHPNTGELFF - TRBJ2-2 - TRBV4-1 16
TGTGCCAGCAGCTTGGAGTGGAGCAACACTGAAGCTTTCTTT CASSLEWSNTEAFF - TRBJ1-1 - TRBV5-4 14
TGTGCCTGGAGTGTATCTAGTGGCTACACCTTC CAWSVSSGYTF - TRBJ1-2 - TRBV30 11
TGTGCCAGCAGCGCAGGGCAGGGTGAGACCCAGTACTTC CASSAGQGETQYF - TRBJ2-5 - TRBV5-4 13
TGCGCCAGCAGCTTGGCTCCGGGACAGGGGTACAATGAGCAGTTCTTC CASSLAPGQGYNEQFF - TRBJ2-1 TRBD1 TRBV5-1 16
TGCGCCAGCAGCTCCTACATACTAGCGGGGGCCTACAATGAGCAGTTCTTC CASSSYILAGAYNEQFF - TRBJ2-1 TRBD2 TRBV5-1 17
TGTGCCTGGGCGGACAGTGACCTCTCTGGAAACACCATATATTTT CAWADSDLSGNTIYF - TRBJ1-3 - TRBV30 15
TGCGCCAGCAGCTTAGGAGACTCAACGAACTACAATGAGCAGTTCTTC CASSLGDSTNYNEQFF - TRBJ2-1 - TRBV5-1 16